These 5 T cell receptor beta chains were all obtained from the same sample, sequenced in a study of multiple sclerosis patients with progressive multifocal leukoencephalopathy. The time point: around eleven months of natalizumab therapy. Using immunoSEQ multiplex PCR, the repertoire was profiled, and TCRdb retains in-frame clones only, with some absent. Of over 20,000 clones listed, around 90% are singletons. This sample comprised PBMCs, obtained from a patient treated with natalizumab. These receptors originate from a man aged 25 to 40 with multiple sclerosis.

The chain uses TRBV5-8 and TRBJ1-1; D unresolved. CDR3 length: 14 residues. Trimming removed 0 bases at V and 5 bases at J, with 11 bases between. Looked up from germline, CDR1 is SGHTS and CDR2 is YDEGEE. CDR3 bases: TGTGCCAGCAGCTTGGGATATGGTGGAACTGAAGCTTTCTTT. This encodes CASSLGYGGTEAFF.

The V and J genes are TRBV5-6 and TRBJ2-7, with D possibly matching TRBD1 (5 bases). The CDR3 contains 15 residues. Germline V gene lookup returns CDR1 SGHDT and CDR2 YYEEEE. V gave up 0 bases and J gave up 1 base, with 11 bases separating them. In DNA form, the CDR3 reads TGTGCCAGCAGCTTGGGACAGTATGAGTCCTACGAGCAGTACTTC. Its translation is CASSLGQYESYEQYF.

The chain joins TRBV19 to TRBJ2-1; D unresolved. Germline CDR1 reads LNHDA; CDR2 reads SQIVND (reference sequence). The CDR3 has 14 residues. V lost 1 base and J lost 7, with 11 bases in between. The CDR3 spells CASSIGVVGNEQFF. The CDR3, as DNA: TGTGCCAGTAGTATAGGGGTCGTGGGGAATGAGCAGTTCTTC.

The V gene is TRBV11-2, the J gene TRBJ2-7; D is ambiguous. Germline V gives CDR1 SGHAT, CDR2 FQNNGV. The CDR3 has 13 residues. The V gene lost 4 bases and the J gene lost 4 bases, with 11 bases spanning the gap. CDR3 bases: TGTGCCAGCAGCTCGGTACAGATTTACGAGCAGTACTTC. It translates to CASSSVQIYEQYF.

About this clone itself: Distinct nucleotide sequences in the sample also encode this CDR3. CDR3 region: CASTRGPSGAQETQYF. For the CDR3, the DNA is TGTGCCAGCACCCGCGGTCCTAGCGGTGCCCAAGAGACCCAGTACTTC. The chain joins TRBV9 to TRBJ2-5, with 7 bases identical to TRBD2. Germline CDR1 SGDLS, CDR2 YYNGEE. This CDR3 spans 16 amino acids. V lost 6 bases, J lost 1 base, and 12 bases stayed unmatched. The variable domain in full, completed from reference TRBV9 and TRBJ2-5, reads DSGVTQTPKHLITATGQRVTLRCSPRSGDLSVYWYQQSLDQGLQFLIQYYNGEERAKGNILERFSAQQFPDLHSELNLSSLELGDSALYFCASTRGPSGAQETQYFGPGTRLLVL.